The 15 T cell receptor beta chains below come from one sample, sequenced in a study of T-cell memory formation after mild COVID-19 (dated by TCRdb to about 2021). To prepare the library, 5' RACE was applied. Data came from an Illumina NovaSeq 6000. Using fastp at Q25 and MiXCR, TCRdb reprocessed the public reads and kept productive beta chains. Records with the same CDR3 protein are collapsed into one entry carrying the most frequent genes and DNA. In all, the sample holds about 27,000 distinct CDR3 sequences, and around 7% of those were seen once. About 14% of the sample is held by the ten biggest clonotypes. Source material: PBMCs or a T cell subset sorted from them (not recorded which). These receptor sequences come from an adult woman who had mild COVID-19 (a few samples of this study predate the infection). The sample titles of this study are shuffled in the database, so cell type and time point are left out; the donor was told from shared clones.

This clonotype was picked up many times. V and J are TRBV5-1 and TRBJ2-7, with D possibly being TRBD1 (5 bases). In germline, CDR1 is SGHRS, CDR2 YFSETQ. The CDR3 is 15 amino acids. V lost 4 bases, J lost 0 bases, and 14 bases lay in between. CDR3 coding DNA: TGCGCCAGCAGCCCTACGGCAGGGAACTCCTACGAGCAGTACTTC. Protein: CASSPTAGNSYEQYF.

The rearrangement joins TRBV5-6 to TRBJ1-6, with D maybe TRBD1 (5 bases). The CDR3 contains 13 residues. Between the trimmed V and J ends, which lost 4 bases and 10 bases, there was a span of 12 bases. The V gene's germline CDR1 is SGHDT and CDR2 YYEEEE. The CDR3 reads CASSPPQGSPLHF. CDR3 coding DNA: TGTGCCAGCAGCCCCCCCCAGGGATCACCCCTCCACTTT.

In its sample, this clonotype was seen many times. V usage is TRBV4-2 and J usage is TRBJ2-7; tentative D call: TRBD2 (6 bases). Trimming removed 4 bases from V and 6 bases from J, with 16 bases in between. Germline V gene sequence: CDR1 LGHNA, CDR2 YNFKEQ. The CDR3 totals 14 residues. This CDR3 reads CASSPGGTSSEQYF. CDR3 bases: TGTGCCAGCAGCCCTGGCGGGACCTCAAGCGAGCAGTACTTC.

This clonotype has just a few counts. Since no conserved phenylalanine or tryptophan closes the CDR3, a read error is the likely cause. The DNA is omitted, as the CDR3 cannot be located on it reliably, and the CDR3 follows TCRdb's listing. This sequence joins TRBV5-4 and TRBJ2-2; TRBD2 is taken as the D call from the table, unchecked against the DNA. CDR1 and CDR2 (germline): SGHNT, YYREEE (reference sequence). The length of the CDR3 is 16 amino acids, counting both ends. The CDR3 protein is CASSLGSGSWTGELLV.

In its sample, this clonotype was seen many times. V is TRBV7-2 and J is TRBJ2-5; no definite D call. The CDR3 totals 16 residues. Trimming cost V 1 base and J 2 bases, with 14 bases left between them. Germline CDR1 is SGHTA and CDR2 is FQGNSA. The CDR3 nucleotides read TGTGCCAGCAGCTTAGGGCACAGAATTTCTCAAGAGACCCAGTACTTC. It encodes CASSLGHRISQETQYF.

This clonotype was detected ten times or more. This chain connects TRBV7-9 to TRBJ1-4; 7 bases line up with TRBD1. CDR1 and CDR2 (germline): SEHNR, FQNEAQ (reference sequence). With V trimmed by 4 bases and J by 4 bases, 9 bases remained unmatched. The CDR3 runs to 16 residues. The CDR3 sequence is CASSSGQVRVNEKLFF. The CDR3 DNA follows: TGTGCCAGCAGCTCCGGACAGGTTCGGGTTAATGAAAAACTGTTTTTT.

This clonotype has a count of ten or more. This sequence joins TRBV5-1 and TRBJ2-7, with D hard to call. V was trimmed by 4 bases and J by 1 base, leaving 15 bases between them. The CDR3 consists of 15 residues. Germline-derived CDR1 and CDR2 are SGHRS and YFSETQ. The CDR3 sequence: CASSPTLASSYEQYF. The CDR3, as DNA: TGCGCCAGCAGCCCGACACTGGCGAGTTCCTACGAGCAGTACTTC.

This clonotype was detected ten times or more. CDR3 amino acids: CASSLVAGQNQPQHF. Here the CDR3 DNA reads TGTGCCAGCAGCTTAGTAGCAGGGCAGAATCAGCCCCAGCATTTT. V is TRBV7-2 and J is TRBJ1-5, with TRBD1 as a possible D gene (5 bases). The V gene's germline CDR1 is SGHTA and CDR2 FQGNSA. Trimming shortened V by 1 base and J by 4 bases, and 11 bases separated the two germline ends. CDR3 size: 15 residues.

This clonotype has a count of ten or more. The chain employs TRBV2 and TRBJ1-5, with unresolved D. Germline V gives CDR1 SNHLY, CDR2 FYNNEI. This CDR3 contains 15 residues. Trimming cost V 2 bases and J 6 bases, with 14 bases left between them. CDR3 region: CASSEISGAGQPQHF. In DNA, the CDR3 is TGTGCCAGCAGTGAAATCTCGGGAGCAGGTCAGCCCCAGCATTTT.

This clonotype was seen many times. The rearrangement joins TRBV7-9 to TRBJ1-1, with 8 bases aligning to TRBD1. V was pared by 3 bases and J by 3 bases, with 9 bases of the junction left unmatched. Per the germline V gene, CDR1 is SEHNR and CDR2 is FQNEAQ (reference sequence). CDR3 size: 16 residues. CDR3 nucleotide sequence: TGTGCCAGCAGCTTCCCGCAGGGGGCGCGTTACACTGAAGCTTTCTTT. Protein product: CASSFPQGARYTEAFF.

This clonotype was seen repeatedly, ten times or more. The genes are TRBV15 and TRBJ1-5, with D tentatively TRBD1 (6 bases). V was shortened by 0 bases and J by 0 bases, with 12 bases between the two germline ends. CDR3 size: 17 residues. Germline CDR1 and CDR2: LNHNV and YYDKDF (reference sequence). CDR3 amino acids: CATSRDSGQSSNQPQHF. DNA for the CDR3: TGTGCCACCAGCAGAGATTCCGGACAGTCTAGCAATCAGCCCCAGCATTTT. Combining the CDR3 with reference TRBV15 and TRBJ1-5 gives the whole variable domain DAMVIQNPRYQVTQFGKPVTLSCSQTLNHNVMYWYQQKSSQAPKLLFHYYDKDFNNEADTPDNFQSRRPNTSFCFLDIRSPGLGDTAMYLCATSRDSGQSSNQPQHFGDGTRLSIL.

This clonotype has ten or more counts. This sequence joins TRBV11-2 and TRBJ1-3; D is ambiguous. The V gene's germline CDR1 is SGHAT and CDR2 FQNNGV. Trimming took off 0 bases at V and 2 bases at J, with 11 bases between the two ends. This CDR3 has 16 amino acids. This CDR3 reads CASSLEIWGTGNTIYF. The DNA for the CDR3 is TGTGCCAGCAGCTTAGAGATTTGGGGAACTGGAAACACCATATATTTT.

This clonotype was found many times. This chain uses TRBV12-3 or TRBV12-4 with TRBJ1-1; tentatively, D is TRBD1 (5 bases). V dropped 7 bases and J dropped 3 bases, with 18 bases sitting between them. The CDR3 is 15 residues long. The CDR3 DNA follows: TGTGCCAGCACACTGTTGGGGGTCTCGGACACTGAAGCTTTCTTT. It yields the protein CASTLLGVSDTEAFF.

This clonotype was counted ten times or more. This chain links TRBV10-3 with TRBJ1-2; D might be TRBD1 (5 bases). In germline, CDR1 is ENHRY, CDR2 SYGVKD. V was cut by 11 bases and J by 2 bases, with 27 bases left in between. The CDR3 consists of 17 residues. The CDR3 region is CAHAVRGAAVGNYGYTF. The DNA for the CDR3 is TGTGCCCATGCAGTTAGAGGGGCGGCCGTCGGAAACTATGGCTACACCTTC.

This clonotype appeared many times. This chain links TRBV9 with TRBJ1-1; TRBD1 is a possible D gene (6 bases). V lost 6 bases to trimming and J lost 4 bases, with 19 bases between them. The germline gives CDR1 SGDLS, CDR2 YYNGEE. The CDR3 runs to 15 residues. The CDR3 is CASTTEGGRITEAFF. CDR3 DNA: TGTGCCAGCACCACAGAAGGGGGGAGGATCACTGAAGCTTTCTTT.